The 24 T cell receptor beta chains listed next were all sequenced from one sample in a study of blood T cell repertoires in COVID-19. Clones were read by immunoSEQ multiplex PCR, and TCRdb kept only the in-frame ones, dropping some. The table includes around 230,000 clones, over 80% detected once. The specimen was peripheral blood. Source of these receptors: a woman in her sixties or seventies with active or convalescent COVID-19.

This sequence joins TRBV27 and TRBJ1-5, with a weak D call TRBD1 (6 bases). The V end was cut by 6 bases, the J end by 7 bases, with 16 bases between. Germline V CDR1 and CDR2: MNHEY, SMNVEV (reference sequence). The CDR3 has 14 residues. CDR3 in amino acids: CASRTTGGDQPQHF. The CDR3 nucleotides read TGTGCCAGCAGGACGACAGGCGGAGACCAGCCCCAGCATTTT.

The chain joins TRBV3-1 (or the pseudogene TRBV3-2) to TRBJ2-3; D is unclear. The CDR3 covers 13 residues. CDR1 LGHDT and CDR2 YNNKEL come from the germline V gene (reference sequence). The V end was cut by 8 bases, the J end by 0 bases, with 9 bases between. CDR3 nucleotides: TGTGCCAGCGGCCTCGGGAGCACAGATACGCAGTATTTT. It is translated as CASGLGSTDTQYF.

This clone was picked up a small number of times. The rearrangement links TRBV7-2 to TRBJ1-5; perhaps TRBD1 as D (5 bases). Looked up from germline, CDR1 is SGHTA and CDR2 is FQGNSA. The CDR3 is made up of 16 amino acids. Trimming left V 3 bases short and J 0 bases short, with 12 bases between. The CDR3 spells CASSFDSSYSNQPQHF. DNA for the CDR3: TGTGCCAGCAGCTTCGACAGTTCCTATAGCAATCAGCCCCAGCATTTT. The full variable domain, rest sourced from reference TRBV7-2 and TRBJ1-5, is GAGVSQSPSNKVTEKGKDVELRCDPISGHTALYWYRQSLGQGLEFLIYFQGNSAPDKSGLPSDRFSAERTGGSVSTLTIQRTQQEDSAVYLCASSFDSSYSNQPQHFGDGTRLSIL.

The chain employs TRBV7-6 and TRBJ2-5; the D gene is possibly TRBD2 (5 bases). Trimming left V 2 bases short and J 4 bases short, with 14 bases between. The germline gives CDR1 SGHVS, CDR2 FNYEAQ. This CDR3 spans 15 amino acids. CDR3 bases: TGTGCCAGCAGCTTATGGACTTCCCCGGTAGAGACCCAGTACTTC. Translation gives CASSLWTSPVETQYF.

To note about this clone: Other DNA sequences within the sample encode an identical CDR3. The V and J genes are TRBV3-1 (or the pseudogene TRBV3-2) and TRBJ2-1; 8 bases agree with TRBD1. The germline V gene encodes CDR1 LGHDT and CDR2 YNNKEL (reference sequence). After removal of 4 bases from V and 1 base from J, the junction contained 0 bases not matched to a gene. The CDR3 is 14 amino acids. The CDR3 protein is CASSRTGSYNEQFF. The CDR3 bases are TGTGCCAGCAGCCGGACAGGGTCCTACAATGAGCAGTTCTTC.

The chain links TRBV6-5 to TRBJ1-2; a weak D match, TRBD1 (6 bases). Germline CDR1 is MNHEY and CDR2 is SVGAGI. This CDR3 is 14 amino acids long. The ends were cut back, 6 bases at V and 2 bases at J, with 13 bases in the middle. In nucleotides, the CDR3 is TGTGCCAGCAGACGCTTACAGGGAAACTATGGCTACACCTTC. Its translation: CASRRLQGNYGYTF.

This chain uses TRBV29-1 with TRBJ1-1; D ambiguous. This CDR3 spans 11 amino acids. CDR1 SQVTM and CDR2 ANQGSEA come from the germline V gene. V was shortened by 7 bases and J by 5 bases, with 11 bases between the two germline ends. The CDR3 DNA follows: TGCAGCGCCGCGGTTATGACTGAAGCTTTCTTT. Translation: CSAAVMTEAFF.

This clone was seen once. V gene TRBV30 combines with J gene TRBJ2-1; 10 bases agree with TRBD2. V lost 5 bases and J lost 1; bases outside the gene matches: 8. In germline, CDR1 is GTSNPN, CDR2 SVGIG (reference sequence). This CDR3 has 16 amino acids. Here the CDR3 reads CAWPPTAGGSYNEQFF. DNA for the CDR3: TGTGCCTGGCCCCCCACAGCGGGAGGGTCCTACAATGAGCAGTTCTTC.

The chain couples TRBV24-1 to TRBJ1-5; TRBD1 agrees at 10 bases. The germline V gene has CDR1 KGHDR and CDR2 SFDVKD. The CDR3 contains 17 residues. V shed 7 bases, J shed 5 bases, and the junction held 13 bases outside the gene matches. The CDR3 bases are TGTGCCACCAGAGACCGGGACAGGGGTTGGTGTGATCAGCCCCAGCATTTT. Translating gives CATRDRDRGWCDQPQHF.

The V and J genes are TRBV20-1 and TRBJ2-7; the D gene is possibly TRBD1 (5 bases). Germline assignment: CDR1 DFQATT and CDR2 SNEGSKA (reference sequence). V was shortened by 3 bases and J by 5 bases, with 8 bases between the two germline ends. The CDR3 sequence is 11 residues long. The CDR3 region is CSASSGHEQYF. The CDR3 bases are TGCAGTGCTAGCTCAGGGCACGAGCAGTACTTC.

The chain is built from TRBV6-2 or TRBV6-3 and TRBJ2-3; 8 bases fit TRBD2. This CDR3 contains 16 residues. Germline assignment: CDR1 MNHEY and CDR2 SVGEGT. V lost 5 bases and J lost 1; bases outside the gene matches: 8. In DNA form, the CDR3 reads TGTGCCAGCAGTACGGGACTAGTCCTCCGCACAGATACGCAGTATTTT. Translating gives CASSTGLVLRTDTQYF.

The chain links TRBV5-1 to TRBJ2-7; tentatively, D is TRBD1 (6 bases). V gave up 0 bases and J gave up 6 bases, with 10 bases separating them. The CDR3 sequence is 13 residues long. Germline loops: CDR1 SGHRS, CDR2 YFSETQ. The CDR3 protein is CASSLDRVGEQYF. The CDR3 DNA follows: TGCGCCAGCAGCTTGGACAGGGTGGGCGAGCAGTACTTC.

The rearrangement joins TRBV5-1 to TRBJ2-7, with D unclear. This CDR3 has 14 residues. Between the trimmed V and J ends, which lost 0 bases and 0 bases, there was a span of 7 bases. Germline CDR1 is SGHRS and CDR2 is YFSETQ. CDR3 DNA sequence: TGCGCCAGCAGCTTGGTCAGTTCCTCCTACGAGCAGTACTTC. Its translation: CASSLVSSSYEQYF.

The chain uses TRBV14 and TRBJ2-1, with TRBD1 identical over 8 bases. The CDR3 contains 15 residues. The germline CDR1 and CDR2 sequences are SGHDN and FVKESK. V shed 3 bases, J shed 3 bases, and the junction held 4 bases outside the gene matches. In DNA, the CDR3 is TGTGCCAGCAGCCACAGGGGGCGTAGCTACAATGAGCAGTTCTTC. It yields the protein CASSHRGRSYNEQFF.

The V and J genes are TRBV25-1 and TRBJ1-1; D remains ambiguous. The CDR3 is made up of 14 amino acids. V shed 4 bases and J shed 1 base, with 10 bases lying between them. The V gene's germline CDR1 is MGHDK and CDR2 SYGVNS. This CDR3 reads CASSASRGNTEAFF. The CDR3, as DNA: TGTGCCAGCAGTGCTTCGCGGGGGAACACTGAAGCTTTCTTT.

V usage is TRBV6-4 and J usage is TRBJ1-2; D unresolved. CDR3 length: 12 amino acids. Between the trimmed V and J ends, which lost 1 base and 8 bases, there was a span of 8 bases. Germline V CDR1 and CDR2: MRHNA, SNTAGT. For the CDR3, the DNA is TGTGCCAGCAGTGACTTGGCGGGCGGCTACACCTTC. This encodes CASSDLAGGYTF.

In DNA, the CDR3 is TGTGCCAGTAGGCCTCAGGGGTCGGGTGGCTACACCTTC. Translation gives CASRPQGSGGYTF. This chain uses TRBV19 with TRBJ1-2, with D maybe TRBD1 (6 bases). V was clipped by 6 bases and J by 7 bases, with 15 bases between them. The germline V gene encodes CDR1 LNHDA and CDR2 SQIVND (reference sequence). The CDR3 runs 13 residues. The full variable domain, rest sourced from reference TRBV19 and TRBJ1-2, is DGGITQSPKYLFRKEGQNVTLSCEQNLNHDAMYWYRQDPGQGLRLIYYSQIVNDFQKGDIAEGYSVSREKKESFPLTVTSAQKNPTAFYLCASRPQGSGGYTFGSGTRLTVV.

J is TRBJ2-1 and V is TRBV2; D not resolved. The ends were cut back, 7 bases at V and 12 bases at J, with 7 bases in the middle. The germline V gene encodes CDR1 SNHLY and CDR2 FYNNEI. The CDR3 is 9 amino acids. The CDR3 reads CASNLLQFF. CDR3 nucleotides: TGTGCCAGCAACTTGCTGCAGTTCTTC.

The V and J genes are TRBV28 and TRBJ2-7; D not resolved. V was pared by 3 bases and J by 1 base, with 7 bases between. CDR3 size: 13 residues. Germline V gives CDR1 MDHEN, CDR2 SYDVKM. The DNA for the CDR3 is TGTGCCAGCAGTTTGAGATGGTCCTACGAGCAGTACTTC. This translates into CASSLRWSYEQYF.

V and J are TRBV14 and TRBJ2-5; 12 nucleotides align to TRBD2. In germline, CDR1 is SGHDN, CDR2 FVKESK. V shed 3 bases and J 4 bases; nucleotides not matched to a gene: 12. The CDR3 extends over 18 amino acids. The CDR3 DNA reads as TGTGCCAGCAGCCAGCATCTAGCGGGAGGGCCCTCCGGAGAGACCCAGTACTTC. It encodes CASSQHLAGGPSGETQYF.

As for this clone: Other DNA variants within this sample encode the same CDR3. V and J are TRBV7-9 and TRBJ2-3; D gene ambiguous. The CDR3 is made up of 15 amino acids. The germline V gene has CDR1 SEHNR and CDR2 FQNEAQ (reference sequence). The V and J ends lost 5 bases and 0 bases respectively, with 12 bases between them. The CDR3: CASSPPGVSTDTQYF. The CDR3 DNA follows: TGTGCCAGCAGCCCCCCGGGTGTTAGCACAGATACGCAGTATTTT.

This clone was detected once. The genes are TRBV29-1 and TRBJ1-2, with TRBD1 identical over 10 bases. Germline V CDR1 and CDR2: SQVTM, ANQGSEA. This CDR3 has 15 amino acids. V lost 5 bases and J lost 4; bases outside the gene matches: 10. The DNA of the CDR3 is TGCAGCGTTCTCCAGGGGACAGGGGTACCCTATGGCTACACCTTC. Residues: CSVLQGTGVPYGYTF.

J is TRBJ1-1 and V is TRBV6-5, with TRBD1 as a possible D gene (6 bases). There are 15 residues in the CDR3. The germline V gene encodes CDR1 MNHEY and CDR2 SVGAGI. Trimming pared 1 base from V and 1 base from J, leaving 10 bases between. The CDR3 protein is CASSYLTGANTEAFF. In nucleotides, the CDR3 is TGTGCCAGCAGTTACTTGACAGGAGCGAACACTGAAGCTTTCTTT.

This rearrangement joins TRBV11-2 to TRBJ1-3; D uncertain. The CDR3 totals 15 residues. Germline values: CDR1 SGHAT, CDR2 FQNNGV. Trimming shortened V by 3 bases and J by 0 bases, and 9 bases separated the two germline ends. The CDR3 is CASSLVGGSGNTIYF. In nucleotides, the CDR3 is TGTGCCAGCAGCTTGGTCGGAGGCTCTGGAAACACCATATATTTT.